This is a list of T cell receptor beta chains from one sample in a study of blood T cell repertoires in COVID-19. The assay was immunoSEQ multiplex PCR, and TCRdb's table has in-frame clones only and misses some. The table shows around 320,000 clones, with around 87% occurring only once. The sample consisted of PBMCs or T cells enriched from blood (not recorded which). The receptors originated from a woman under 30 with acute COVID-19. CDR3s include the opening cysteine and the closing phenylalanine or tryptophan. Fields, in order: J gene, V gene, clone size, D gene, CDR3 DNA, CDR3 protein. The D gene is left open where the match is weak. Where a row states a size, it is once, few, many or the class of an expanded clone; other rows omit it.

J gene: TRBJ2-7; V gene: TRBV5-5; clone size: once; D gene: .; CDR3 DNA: TGTGCCAGCAGCTTGACCCTTGACAGGACCTCCTACGAGCAGTACTTC; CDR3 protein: CASSLTLDRTSYEQYF
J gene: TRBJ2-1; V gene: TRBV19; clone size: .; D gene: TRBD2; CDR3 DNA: TGTGCCAGTAGTATTTGGACTAGCGGGAGAAATGAGCAGTTCTTC; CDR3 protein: CASSIWTSGRNEQFF
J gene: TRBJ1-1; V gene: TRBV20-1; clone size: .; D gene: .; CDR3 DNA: TGCGCGACGAGCGGCGCTGAAGCTTTCTTT; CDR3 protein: CATSGAEAFF
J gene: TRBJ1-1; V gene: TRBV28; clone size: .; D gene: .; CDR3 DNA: TGTGCCAGCAGTTTATCCCAACTCCAAGCTTTCTTT; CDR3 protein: CASSLSQLQAFF
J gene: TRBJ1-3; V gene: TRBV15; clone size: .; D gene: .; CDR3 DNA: TGTGCCACCAGCAGAGAACAGGGACCCTCTGGAAACACCATATATTTT; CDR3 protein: CATSREQGPSGNTIYF
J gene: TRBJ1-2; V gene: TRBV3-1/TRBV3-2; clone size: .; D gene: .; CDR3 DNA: TGTGCCAGCAGCTTCTCAGGGTCCAACTATGGCTACACCTTC; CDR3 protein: CASSFSGSNYGYTF
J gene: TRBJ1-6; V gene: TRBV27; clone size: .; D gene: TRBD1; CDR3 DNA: TGTGCCAGCAGTAGACAGGGAGACTCACCCCTCCACTTT; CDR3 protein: CASSRQGDSPLHF
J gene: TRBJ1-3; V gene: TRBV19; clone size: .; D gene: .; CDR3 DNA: TGTGCCCTCCGGGACATGGGAGGAAACACCATATATTTT; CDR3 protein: CALRDMGGNTIYF
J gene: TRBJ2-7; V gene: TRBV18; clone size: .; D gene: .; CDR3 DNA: TGTGCCAGCTCACCTCCCGCTGGAGGATACTACGAGCAGTACTTC; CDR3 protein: CASSPPAGGYYEQYF
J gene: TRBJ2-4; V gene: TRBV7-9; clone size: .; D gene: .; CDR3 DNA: TGTGCCATTCCGGGACACAAAAACATTCAGTACTTC; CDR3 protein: CAIPGHKNIQYF
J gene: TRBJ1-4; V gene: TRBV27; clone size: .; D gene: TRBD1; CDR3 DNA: TGTGCCAGCAGTTTGGACAGGGGTGAAAAACTGTTTTTT; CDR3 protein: CASSLDRGEKLFF
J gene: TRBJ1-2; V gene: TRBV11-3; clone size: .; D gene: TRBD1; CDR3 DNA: TGTGCCAGCAGCGTAGGACAGGGGTCAAACTATGGCTACACCTTC; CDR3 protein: CASSVGQGSNYGYTF
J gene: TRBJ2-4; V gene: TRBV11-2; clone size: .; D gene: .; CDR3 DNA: TGTGCCAGCAGCAACCGTCGTGGAGGGTATAGGGGCAAAAACATTCAGTACTTC; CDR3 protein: CASSNRRGGYRGKNIQYF
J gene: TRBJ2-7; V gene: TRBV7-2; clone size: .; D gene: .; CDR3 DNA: TGTGCCAGCAGCTCCCCTTCTTGGTCTAACGAGCAGTACTTC; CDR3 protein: CASSSPSWSNEQYF
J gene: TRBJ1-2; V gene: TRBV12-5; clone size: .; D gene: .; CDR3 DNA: TGTGCTAGTGGTTTGTTCCCAGGGGTTAACTATGGCTACACCTTC; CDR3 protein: CASGLFPGVNYGYTF
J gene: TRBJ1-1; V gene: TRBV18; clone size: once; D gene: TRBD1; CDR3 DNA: TGTGCCAGCTCTCCCGGGACAGCCTTAATGAACACTGAAGCTTTCTTT; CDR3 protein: CASSPGTALMNTEAFF
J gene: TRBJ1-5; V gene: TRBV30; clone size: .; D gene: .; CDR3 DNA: TGTGCCTGGAGTCGTAAGGGGGAAAATCAGCCCCAGCATTTT; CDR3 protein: CAWSRKGENQPQHF
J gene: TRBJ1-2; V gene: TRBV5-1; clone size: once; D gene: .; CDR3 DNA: TGCGCCAGCAGCTTGGAGCAGGGGAACTATGGCTACACCTTC; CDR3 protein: CASSLEQGNYGYTF
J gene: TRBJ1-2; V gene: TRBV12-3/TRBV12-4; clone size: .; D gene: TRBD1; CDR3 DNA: TGTGCCAGCAGTTCGGGACAGTTGTATGGCTACACCTTC; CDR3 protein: CASSSGQLYGYTF
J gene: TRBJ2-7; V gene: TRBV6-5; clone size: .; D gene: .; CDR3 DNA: TGTGCCAGCACCTTATCGGGGTACGAGCAGTACTTC; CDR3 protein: CASTLSGYEQYF
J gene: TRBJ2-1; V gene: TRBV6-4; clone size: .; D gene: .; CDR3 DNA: TGTGCCAGCAGTTATCAGGCGGAGGGGCTCAATGAGCAGTTCTTC; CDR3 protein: CASSYQAEGLNEQFF
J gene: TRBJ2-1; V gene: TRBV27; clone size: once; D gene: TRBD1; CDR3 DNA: TGTGCCAGCAGTTTATGGGCCCAGGGGGCAAACAATGAGCAGTTCTTC; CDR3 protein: CASSLWAQGANNEQFF
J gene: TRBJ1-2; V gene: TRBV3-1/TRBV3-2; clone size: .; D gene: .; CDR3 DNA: TGTGCCAGCGGGCAGGGGCCATATGGCTACACCTTC; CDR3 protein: CASGQGPYGYTF